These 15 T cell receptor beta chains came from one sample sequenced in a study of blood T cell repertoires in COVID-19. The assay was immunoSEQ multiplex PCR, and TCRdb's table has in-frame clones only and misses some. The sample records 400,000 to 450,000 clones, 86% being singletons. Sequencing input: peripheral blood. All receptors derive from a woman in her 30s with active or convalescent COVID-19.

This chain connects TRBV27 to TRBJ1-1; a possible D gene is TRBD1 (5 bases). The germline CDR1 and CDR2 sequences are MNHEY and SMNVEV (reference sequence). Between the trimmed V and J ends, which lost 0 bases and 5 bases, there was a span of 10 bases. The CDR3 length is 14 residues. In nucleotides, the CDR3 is TGTGCCAGCAGTTTATCCCTCCGACAGACTGAAGCTTTCTTT. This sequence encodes CASSLSLRQTEAFF.

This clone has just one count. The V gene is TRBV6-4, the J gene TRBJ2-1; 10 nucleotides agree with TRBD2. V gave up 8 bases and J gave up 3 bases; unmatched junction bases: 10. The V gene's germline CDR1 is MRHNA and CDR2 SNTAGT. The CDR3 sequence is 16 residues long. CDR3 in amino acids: CASRKEASGSYNEQFF. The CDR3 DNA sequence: TGTGCCAGCCGGAAAGAGGCTAGCGGGAGCTACAATGAGCAGTTCTTC.

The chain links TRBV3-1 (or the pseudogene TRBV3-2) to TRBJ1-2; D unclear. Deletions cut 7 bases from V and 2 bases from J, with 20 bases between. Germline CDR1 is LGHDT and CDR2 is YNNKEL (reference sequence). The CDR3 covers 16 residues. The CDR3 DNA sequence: TGTGCCAGCACCTTAGGAATAGCGGGCATCAACTATGGCTACACCTTC. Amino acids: CASTLGIAGINYGYTF.

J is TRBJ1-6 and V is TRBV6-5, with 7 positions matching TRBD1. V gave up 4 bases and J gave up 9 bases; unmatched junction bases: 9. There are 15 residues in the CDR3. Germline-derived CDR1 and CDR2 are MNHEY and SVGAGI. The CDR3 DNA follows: TGTGCCAGCAGTTTTTTAACAGGGGCCGCTTCACCCCTCCACTTT. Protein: CASSFLTGAASPLHF.

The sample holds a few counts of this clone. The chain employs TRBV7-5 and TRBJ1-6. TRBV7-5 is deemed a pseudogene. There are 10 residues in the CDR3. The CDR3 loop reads CVRSKTGLHF. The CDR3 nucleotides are TGTGTCAGAAGCAAGACGGGTCTCCACTTT.

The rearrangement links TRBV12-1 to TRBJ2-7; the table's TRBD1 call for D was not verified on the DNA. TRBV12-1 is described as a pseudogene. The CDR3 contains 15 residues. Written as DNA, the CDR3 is TGTGCCAGCAGCTGGATCCGGCCAGGGGCCTACGAGCAGTACTTC. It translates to CASSWIRPGAYEQYF.

For the CDR3, the DNA is TGCGCCAGCAGTGAGGGAAAGGGAGGTTGGACTGAAGCTTTCTTT. This encodes CASSEGKGGWTEAFF. The chain couples TRBV10-1 to TRBJ1-1, with D unresolved. CDR1 is WNHNN, CDR2 SYGVQD, per germline (reference sequence). The V end lost 2 bases, the J end lost 5 bases, and 15 bases lay between the germline ends. The CDR3 is 15 amino acids.

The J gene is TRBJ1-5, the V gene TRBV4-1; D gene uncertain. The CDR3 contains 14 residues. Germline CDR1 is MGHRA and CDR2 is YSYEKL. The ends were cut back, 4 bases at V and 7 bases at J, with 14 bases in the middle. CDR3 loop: CASSLPGFHQPQHF. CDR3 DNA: TGCGCCAGCAGCCTGCCCGGGTTTCACCAGCCCCAGCATTTT.

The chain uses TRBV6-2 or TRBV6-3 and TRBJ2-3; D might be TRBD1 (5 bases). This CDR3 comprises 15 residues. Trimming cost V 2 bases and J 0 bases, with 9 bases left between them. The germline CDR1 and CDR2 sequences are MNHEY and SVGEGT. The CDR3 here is CASSYRRASTDTQYF. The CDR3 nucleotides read TGTGCCAGCAGTTACCGCAGGGCTAGCACAGATACGCAGTATTTT.

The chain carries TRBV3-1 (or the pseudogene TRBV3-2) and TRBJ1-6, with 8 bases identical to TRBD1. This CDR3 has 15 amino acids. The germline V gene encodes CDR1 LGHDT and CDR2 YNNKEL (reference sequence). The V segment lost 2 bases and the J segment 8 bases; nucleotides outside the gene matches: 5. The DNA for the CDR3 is TGTGCCAGCAGCCAATGGGACAGGATTGATTCACCCCTCCACTTT. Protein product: CASSQWDRIDSPLHF.

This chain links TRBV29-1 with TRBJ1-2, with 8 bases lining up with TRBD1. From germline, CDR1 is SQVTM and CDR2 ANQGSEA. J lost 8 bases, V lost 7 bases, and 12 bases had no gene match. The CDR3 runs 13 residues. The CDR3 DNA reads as TGCAGCGGTCTGACAGGGGATTTTGGGGGCTACACCTTC. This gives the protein CSGLTGDFGGYTF.

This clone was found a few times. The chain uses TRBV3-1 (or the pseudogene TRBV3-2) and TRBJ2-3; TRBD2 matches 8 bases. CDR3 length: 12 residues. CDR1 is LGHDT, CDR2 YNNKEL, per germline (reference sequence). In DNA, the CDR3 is TGTGCTAGCGGGGCCTACACAGATACGCAGTATTTT. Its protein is CASGAYTDTQYF.

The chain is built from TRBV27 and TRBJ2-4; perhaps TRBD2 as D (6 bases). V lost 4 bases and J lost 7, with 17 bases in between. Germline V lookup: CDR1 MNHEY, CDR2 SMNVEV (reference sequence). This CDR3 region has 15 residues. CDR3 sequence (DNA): TGTGCCAGCAGTTCGGCTAGCGATTCTCGGAACATTCAGTACTTC. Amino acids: CASSSASDSRNIQYF.

CDR3 nucleotides: TGTGCCAGCAGCACTAGCCCGGCAGGAAATGAGCAGTTCTTC. It specifies CASSTSPAGNEQFF. The V and J genes are TRBV6-5 and TRBJ2-1; a weak D match, TRBD2 (6 bases). The CDR3 covers 14 residues. V lost 6 bases, J lost 7 bases, and 16 bases lay in between. In germline, CDR1 is MNHEY, CDR2 SVGAGI.

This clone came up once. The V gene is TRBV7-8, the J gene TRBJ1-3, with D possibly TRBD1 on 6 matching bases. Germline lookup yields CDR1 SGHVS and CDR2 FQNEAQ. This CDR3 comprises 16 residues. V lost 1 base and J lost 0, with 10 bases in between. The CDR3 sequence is CASSLVTGTSGNTIYF. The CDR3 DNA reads TGTGCCAGCAGCTTAGTCACAGGGACCTCTGGAAACACCATATATTTT.